This paragraph reports one T cell receptor (beta chain). The sample comes from a study of blood T cell repertoires in COVID-19. The method was immunoSEQ multiplex PCR; TCRdb's version includes in-frame clones alone and lacks a portion of them. The sample carries 190,000 or so clones, around 82% recorded once. Germline assignment: CDR1 LNHNV and CDR2 YYDKDF (reference sequence). CDR3 length: 15 residues. V lost 1 base and J lost 9; bases outside the gene matches: 8. Sequencing was carried out using peripheral blood. The clonotype originates from a man aged 50 or older with active or convalescent COVID-19. J is TRBJ2-1 and V is TRBV15, with TRBD2 matching 8 bases. The CDR3 DNA follows: TGTGCCACCAGCAGAGGTGATGCGGGAGGTGGTGAGCAGTTCTTC. Its translation: CATSRGDAGGGEQFF.